The 3 T cell receptor beta chains given below trace back to one sample, sequenced in a study of blood T cell repertoires in COVID-19. The assay was immunoSEQ multiplex PCR, and TCRdb's table has in-frame clones only and misses some. This sample carries fewer than 250,000 clones, around 84% of them seen once, and the ten largest clones take more than 9%. What was sequenced was peripheral blood. The receptors were gathered from a woman aged 80 or older with COVID-19, enrolled during active disease.

This clone was observed a single time. The gene calls are TRBV7-9 and TRBJ1-1; 7 positions agree with TRBD1. This CDR3 has 14 residues. V trimming: 5 bases; J trimming: 6 bases; junction bases outside the gene matches: 9. Germline V lookup: CDR1 SEHNR, CDR2 FQNEAQ (reference sequence). The CDR3 sequence is CASSPRQGLSEAFF. CDR3 coding DNA: TGTGCCAGCAGCCCCAGACAGGGTTTGTCTGAAGCTTTCTTT.

V and J are TRBV6-4 and TRBJ2-1; 8 bases are a match to TRBD2. The V gene end was trimmed by 6 bases and the J gene end by 8 bases; junction bases not matched to a gene: 12. Germline V gene sequence: CDR1 MRHNA, CDR2 SNTAGT. CDR3 length: 15 residues. The CDR3 DNA reads TGTGCCAGCAGCCCCTTTGAGGCTAGCGGGCATGAGCAGTTCTTC. Translating it yields CASSPFEASGHEQFF.

The chain uses TRBV9 and TRBJ2-5; unclear D gene. The germline CDR1 and CDR2 sequences are SGDLS and YYNGEE. V lost 0 bases and J lost 4, with 13 bases in between. The CDR3 sequence is 15 residues long. This CDR3 reads CASSVDSFSRETQYF. The CDR3 DNA is TGTGCCAGCAGCGTAGATTCCTTCTCGAGAGAGACCCAGTACTTC.